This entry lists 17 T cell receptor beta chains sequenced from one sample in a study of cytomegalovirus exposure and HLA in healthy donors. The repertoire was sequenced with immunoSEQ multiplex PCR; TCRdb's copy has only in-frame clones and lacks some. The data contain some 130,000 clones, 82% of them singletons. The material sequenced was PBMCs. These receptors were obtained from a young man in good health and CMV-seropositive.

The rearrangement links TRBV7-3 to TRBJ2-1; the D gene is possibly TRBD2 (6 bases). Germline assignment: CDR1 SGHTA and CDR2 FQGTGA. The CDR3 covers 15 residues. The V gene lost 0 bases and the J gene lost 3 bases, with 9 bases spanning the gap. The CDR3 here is CASSLTGGVYNEQFF. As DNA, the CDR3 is TGTGCCAGCAGCTTAACGGGCGGGGTCTACAATGAGCAGTTCTTC.

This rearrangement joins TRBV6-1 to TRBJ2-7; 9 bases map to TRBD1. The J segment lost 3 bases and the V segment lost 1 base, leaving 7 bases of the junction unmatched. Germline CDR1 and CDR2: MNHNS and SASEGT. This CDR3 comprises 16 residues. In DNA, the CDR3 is TGTGCCAGCAGTGAAGGGTCCGGGACAGGGATCTACGAGCAGTACTTC. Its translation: CASSEGSGTGIYEQYF.

The CDR3 spells CASSLDTSVYEQYF. CDR3 nucleotides: TGCGCCAGCAGCTTGGATACTAGCGTCTACGAGCAGTACTTC. The J gene is TRBJ2-7, the V gene TRBV5-1, with 7 bases matching TRBD2. Per the germline V gene, CDR1 is SGHRS and CDR2 is YFSETQ. This CDR3 spans 14 amino acids. J lost 3 bases, V lost 0 bases, and 3 bases had no gene match.

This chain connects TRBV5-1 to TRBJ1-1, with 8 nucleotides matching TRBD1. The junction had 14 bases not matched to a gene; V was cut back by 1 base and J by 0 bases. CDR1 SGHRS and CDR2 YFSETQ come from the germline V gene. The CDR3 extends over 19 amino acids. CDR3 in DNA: TGCGCCAGCAGCTTGTCCATGCAGGGGGCCCTACGGATGAACACTGAAGCTTTCTTT. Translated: CASSLSMQGALRMNTEAFF.

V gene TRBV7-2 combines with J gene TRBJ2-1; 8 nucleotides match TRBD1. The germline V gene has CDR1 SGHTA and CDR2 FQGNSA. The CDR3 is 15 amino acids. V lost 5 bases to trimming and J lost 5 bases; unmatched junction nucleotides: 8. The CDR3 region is CASSPRQGKHNEQFF. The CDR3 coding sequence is TGTGCCAGCAGCCCGCGACAGGGGAAACACAATGAGCAGTTCTTC. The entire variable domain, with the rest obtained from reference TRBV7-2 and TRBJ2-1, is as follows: GAGVSQSPSNKVTEKGKDVELRCDPISGHTALYWYRQSLGQGLEFLIYFQGNSAPDKSGLPSDRFSAERTGGSVSTLTIQRTQQEDSAVYLCASSPRQGKHNEQFFGPGTRLTVL.

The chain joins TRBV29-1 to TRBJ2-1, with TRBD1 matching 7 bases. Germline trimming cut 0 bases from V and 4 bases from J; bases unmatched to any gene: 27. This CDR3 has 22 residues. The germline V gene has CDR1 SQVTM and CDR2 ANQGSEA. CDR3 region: CSVEDQNVTPIDRDRRYNEQFF. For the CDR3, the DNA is TGCAGCGTTGAAGATCAAAACGTAACTCCGATAGACCGGGACAGAAGATACAATGAGCAGTTCTTC.

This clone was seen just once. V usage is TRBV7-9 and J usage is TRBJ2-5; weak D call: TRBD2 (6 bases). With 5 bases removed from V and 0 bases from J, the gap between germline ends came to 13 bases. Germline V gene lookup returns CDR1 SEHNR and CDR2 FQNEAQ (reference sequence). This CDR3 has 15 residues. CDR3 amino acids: CASSPTGGYQETQYF. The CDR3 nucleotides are TGTGCCAGCAGCCCGACTGGGGGGTACCAAGAGACCCAGTACTTC.

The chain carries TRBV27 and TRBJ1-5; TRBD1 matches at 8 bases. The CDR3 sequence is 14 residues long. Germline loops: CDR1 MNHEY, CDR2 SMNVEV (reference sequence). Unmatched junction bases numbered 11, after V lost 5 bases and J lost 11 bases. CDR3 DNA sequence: TGTGCCAGCAGTACTCCATCTACAGGGGGTACCCAGCATTTT. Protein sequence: CASSTPSTGGTQHF.

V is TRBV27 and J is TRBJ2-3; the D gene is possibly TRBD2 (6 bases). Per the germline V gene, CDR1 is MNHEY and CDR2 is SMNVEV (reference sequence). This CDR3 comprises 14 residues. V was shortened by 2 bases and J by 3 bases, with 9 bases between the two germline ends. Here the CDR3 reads CASSLLGGTDTQYF. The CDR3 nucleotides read TGTGCCAGCAGTTTACTAGGAGGGACAGATACGCAGTATTTT.

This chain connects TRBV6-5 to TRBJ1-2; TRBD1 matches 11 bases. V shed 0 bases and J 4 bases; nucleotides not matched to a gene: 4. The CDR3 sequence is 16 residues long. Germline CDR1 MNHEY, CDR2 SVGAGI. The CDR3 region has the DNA TGTGCCAGCAGTTACTCTACCGGGACAGGGGGCTATGGCTACACCTTC. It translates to CASSYSTGTGGYGYTF.

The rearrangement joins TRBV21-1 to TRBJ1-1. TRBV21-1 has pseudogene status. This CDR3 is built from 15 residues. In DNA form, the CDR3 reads TGTGCCAGCAACCTGGGGAGGGGTAGGGGCACTGAAGCTTTCTTT. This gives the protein CASNLGRGRGTEAFF.

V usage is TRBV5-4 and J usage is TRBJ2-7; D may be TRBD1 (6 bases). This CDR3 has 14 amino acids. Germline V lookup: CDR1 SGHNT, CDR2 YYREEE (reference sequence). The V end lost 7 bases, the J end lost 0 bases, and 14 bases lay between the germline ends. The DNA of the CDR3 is TGTGCCAGCTGTCTACAGGGTCTCTCCTACGAGCAGTACTTC. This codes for CASCLQGLSYEQYF.

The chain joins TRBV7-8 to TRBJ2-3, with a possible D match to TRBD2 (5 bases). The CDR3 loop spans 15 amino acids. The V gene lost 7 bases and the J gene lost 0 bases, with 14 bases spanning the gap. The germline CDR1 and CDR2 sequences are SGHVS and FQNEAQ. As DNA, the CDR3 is TGTGCCAGCATCAGACGGAGCGGTAGCACAGATACGCAGTATTTT. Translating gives CASIRRSGSTDTQYF.

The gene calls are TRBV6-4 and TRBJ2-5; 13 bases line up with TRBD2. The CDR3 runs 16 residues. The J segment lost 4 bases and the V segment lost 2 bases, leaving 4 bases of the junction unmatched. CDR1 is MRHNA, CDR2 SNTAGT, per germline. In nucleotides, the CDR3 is TGTGCCAGCAGTGACCCGGGACTAGCGGGGCCAGAGACCCAGTACTTC. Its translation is CASSDPGLAGPETQYF.

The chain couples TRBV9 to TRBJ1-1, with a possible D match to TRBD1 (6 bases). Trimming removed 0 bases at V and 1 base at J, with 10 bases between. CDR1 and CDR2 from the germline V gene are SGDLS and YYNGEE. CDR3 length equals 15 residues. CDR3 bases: TGTGCCAGCAGCGTAGCTCCAGGGGCGAACACTGAAGCTTTCTTT. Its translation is CASSVAPGANTEAFF.

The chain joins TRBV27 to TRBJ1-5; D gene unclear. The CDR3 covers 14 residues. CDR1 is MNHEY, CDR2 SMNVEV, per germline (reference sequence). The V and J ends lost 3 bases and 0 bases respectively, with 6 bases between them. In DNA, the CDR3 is TGTGCCAGCAGTTTCGGGTCTAGCAATCAGCCCCAGCATTTT. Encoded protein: CASSFGSSNQPQHF.

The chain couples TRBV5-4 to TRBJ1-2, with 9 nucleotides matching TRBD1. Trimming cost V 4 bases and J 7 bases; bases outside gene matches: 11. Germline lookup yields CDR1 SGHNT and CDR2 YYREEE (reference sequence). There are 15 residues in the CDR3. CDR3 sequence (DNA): TGTGCCAGCAGCAGGCCCGACAGGGGGATTGGTGGCTACACCTTC. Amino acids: CASSRPDRGIGGYTF.